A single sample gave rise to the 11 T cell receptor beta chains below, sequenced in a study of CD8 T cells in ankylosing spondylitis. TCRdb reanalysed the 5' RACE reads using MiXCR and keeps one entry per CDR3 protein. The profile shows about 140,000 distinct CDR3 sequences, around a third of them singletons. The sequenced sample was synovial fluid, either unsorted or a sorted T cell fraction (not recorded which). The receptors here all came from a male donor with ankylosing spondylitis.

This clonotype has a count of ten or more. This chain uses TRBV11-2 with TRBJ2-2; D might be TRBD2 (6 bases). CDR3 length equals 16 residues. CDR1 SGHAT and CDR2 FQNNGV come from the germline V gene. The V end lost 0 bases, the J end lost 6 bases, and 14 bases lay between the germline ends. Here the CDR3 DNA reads TGTGCCAGCAGCTTAGAGGGGGGAGTCCCCCCCGGGGAGCTGTTTTTT. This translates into CASSLEGGVPPGELFF.

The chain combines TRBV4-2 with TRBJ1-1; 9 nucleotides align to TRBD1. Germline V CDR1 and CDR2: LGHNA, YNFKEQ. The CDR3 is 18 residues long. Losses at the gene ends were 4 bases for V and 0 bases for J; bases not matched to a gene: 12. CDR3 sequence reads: CASSLDSGTGLMNTEAFF. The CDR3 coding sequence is TGTGCCAGCAGCCTAGATTCCGGGACAGGGTTAATGAACACTGAAGCTTTCTTT.

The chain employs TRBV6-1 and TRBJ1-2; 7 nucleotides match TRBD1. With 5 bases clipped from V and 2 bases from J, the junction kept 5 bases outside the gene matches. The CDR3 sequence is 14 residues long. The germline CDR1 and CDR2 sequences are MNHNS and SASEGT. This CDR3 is CASSIGGGNYGYTF. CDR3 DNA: TGTGCCAGCAGTATAGGGGGCGGAAACTATGGCTACACCTTC.

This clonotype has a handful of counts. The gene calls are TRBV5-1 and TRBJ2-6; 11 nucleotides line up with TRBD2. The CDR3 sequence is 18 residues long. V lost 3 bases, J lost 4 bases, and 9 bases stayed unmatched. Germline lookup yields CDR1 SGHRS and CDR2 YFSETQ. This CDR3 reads CASSSVPGLAAGANVLTF. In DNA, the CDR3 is TGCGCCAGCAGCTCCGTCCCGGGACTAGCGGCCGGGGCCAACGTCCTGACTTTC.

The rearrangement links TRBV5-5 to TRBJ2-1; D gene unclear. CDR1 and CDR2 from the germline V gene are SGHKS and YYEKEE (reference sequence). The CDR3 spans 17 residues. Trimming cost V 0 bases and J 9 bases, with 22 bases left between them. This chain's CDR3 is CASSLASGTAAWGEQFF. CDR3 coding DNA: TGTGCCAGCAGCTTGGCCTCCGGAACCGCGGCTTGGGGTGAGCAGTTCTTC.

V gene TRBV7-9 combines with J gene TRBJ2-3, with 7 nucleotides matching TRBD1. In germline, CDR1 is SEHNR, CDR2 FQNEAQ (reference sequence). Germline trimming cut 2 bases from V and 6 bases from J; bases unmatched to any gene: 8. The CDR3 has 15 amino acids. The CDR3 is CASSLMLGQTDTQYF. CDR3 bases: TGTGCCAGCAGCTTAATGCTGGGACAGACCGATACGCAGTATTTT.

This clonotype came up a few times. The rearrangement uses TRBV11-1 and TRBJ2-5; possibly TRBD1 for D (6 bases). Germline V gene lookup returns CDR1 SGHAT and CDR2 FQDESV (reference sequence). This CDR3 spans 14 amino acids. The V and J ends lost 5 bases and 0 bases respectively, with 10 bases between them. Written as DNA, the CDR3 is TGTGCCAGCAGCCCAGGACAGTACCAAGAGACCCAGTACTTC. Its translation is CASSPGQYQETQYF.

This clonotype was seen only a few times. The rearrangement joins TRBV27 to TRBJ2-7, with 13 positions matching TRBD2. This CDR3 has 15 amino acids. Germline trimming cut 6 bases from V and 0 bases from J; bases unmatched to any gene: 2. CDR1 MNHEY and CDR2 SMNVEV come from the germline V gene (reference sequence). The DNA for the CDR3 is TGTGCCAGCAGCTGGACTAGCGGGAGCTCCTACGAGCAGTACTTC. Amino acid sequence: CASSWTSGSSYEQYF.

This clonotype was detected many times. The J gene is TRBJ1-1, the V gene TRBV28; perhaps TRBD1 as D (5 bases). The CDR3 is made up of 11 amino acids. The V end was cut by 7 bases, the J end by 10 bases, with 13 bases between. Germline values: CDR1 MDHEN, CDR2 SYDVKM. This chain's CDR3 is CASTLGRAAFF. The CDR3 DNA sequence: TGTGCCAGCACCCTGGGCAGGGCAGCTTTCTTT.

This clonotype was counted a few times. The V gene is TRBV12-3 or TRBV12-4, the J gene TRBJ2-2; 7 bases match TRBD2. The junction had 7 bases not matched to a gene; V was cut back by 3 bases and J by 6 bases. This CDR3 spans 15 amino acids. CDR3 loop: CASSFQGGIAGELFF. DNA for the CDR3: TGTGCCAGCAGTTTTCAGGGAGGGATAGCCGGGGAGCTGTTTTTT.

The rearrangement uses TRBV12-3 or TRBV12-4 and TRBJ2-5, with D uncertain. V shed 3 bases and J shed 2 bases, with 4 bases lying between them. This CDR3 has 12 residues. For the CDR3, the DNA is TGTGCCAGCAGTTTGTTTCAAGAGACCCAGTACTTC. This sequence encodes CASSLFQETQYF.